This T cell receptor beta chain was observed in a study of identical twins. Whole-study findings and limits: There were fewer insertions in abundant cord blood beta clonotypes, but memory repertoires showed no such pattern.

A word on this clonotype: Its antigen is unknown.

CDR1 SGHRS and CDR2 YFSETQ come from the germline V gene. The V gene end was trimmed by 2 bases and the J gene end by 2 bases; junction bases not matched to a gene: 4. This CDR3 comprises 16 residues. Carrying unique molecular identifiers, the cDNA also gained a universal primer site through template switching. MiXCR, run by TCRdb on the 5' RACE reads, gives a single entry per CDR3 protein. The sample contains some 690,000 distinct CDR3 sequences, around 21% of which appear only once. This same sample was also part of a study on T cells expressing NK-cell markers. That source adds: Repertoires of TCR beta were obtained from T cells sorted as CD3+CD56+NKG2C+, CD3+CD56+NKG2C- and CD3+CD56-NKG2C+. Top CD8+ clonotypes included the dominant CD3+CD56+NKG2C+ clonotypes in six donors.

The clonotype originates from a woman aged 18-29 years in good health. This rearrangement joins TRBV5-1 to TRBJ2-7, with 13 bases identical to TRBD2. Sequencing was carried out using PBMCs. The CDR3 DNA sequence: TGCGCCAGCAGCTTCCAGACTAGCGGGAGGCCCTACGAGCAGTACTTC. Protein: CASSFQTSGRPYEQYF.